Below are 18 T cell receptor beta chains sequenced from a single sample in a study of blood T cells in healthy people across ages. It was with a sample-barcoded 5' primer and a J-beta primer mix that a second PCR of about 6 to 11 cycles was run. TCRdb re-derived calls from the 5' RACE reads in MiXCR, one entry per CDR3 protein. The sample carries 1.5 million to 2 million distinct CDR3 sequences, 49% recorded once. The sample was blood. All receptors derive from a woman in her thirties or forties in good health.

The chain joins TRBV12-3 or TRBV12-4 to TRBJ2-5, with 12 bases fitting TRBD1. This CDR3 region has 19 residues. J was trimmed by 4 bases and V by 6 bases; bases with no gene match: 18. The CDR3 nucleotides read TGTGCCAGCAGCTCCTTCGGGACAGGGGGCGCGTCTGGGGGAGAGACCCAGTACTTC. Protein product: CASSSFGTGGASGGETQYF.

The chain joins TRBV20-1 to TRBJ2-1; D is unresolved. V dropped 3 bases and J dropped 10 bases, with 13 bases sitting between them. Germline V lookup: CDR1 DFQATT, CDR2 SNEGSKA (reference sequence). The CDR3 spans 12 residues. The CDR3 spells CSARGQTYEQFF. The CDR3 region has the DNA TGCAGTGCTAGGGGTCAAACGTACGAGCAGTTCTTC.

This clonotype was counted only a few times. V is TRBV7-2 and J is TRBJ2-5; D is uncertain. V was shortened by 1 base and J by 2 bases, with 14 bases between the two germline ends. The germline V gene has CDR1 SGHTA and CDR2 FQGNSA. The CDR3 sequence is 16 residues long. CDR3 sequence (DNA): TGTGCCAGCAGCTTAGGCGATGGATTGCGGCAAGAGACCCAGTACTTC. This gives the protein CASSLGDGLRQETQYF.

This clonotype was seen only once. The V gene is TRBV5-1, the J gene TRBJ2-5; 7 nucleotides align to TRBD1. CDR3 length equals 13 residues. V shed 5 bases, J shed 11 bases, and the junction held 12 bases outside the gene matches. Per germline, CDR1 SGHRS and CDR2 YFSETQ. The CDR3 DNA reads TGCGCCAGCAGTCTAACAGGGGACAATGAGCAGTACTTC. Translating it yields CASSLTGDNEQYF.

This clonotype was picked up a small number of times. The chain combines TRBV27 with TRBJ1-1; TRBD1 matches 7 bases. V dropped 5 bases and J dropped 1; count of bases not matched to a gene: 7. CDR1 MNHEY and CDR2 SMNVEV come from the germline V gene (reference sequence). The CDR3 sequence is 15 residues long. CDR3 bases: TGTGCCAGCAGTCAACTCGACAGGGCGAACACTGAAGCTTTCTTT. Its translation is CASSQLDRANTEAFF.

This clonotype was recorded a few times. This chain links TRBV20-1 with TRBJ1-2; perhaps TRBD1 as D (6 bases). The germline V and J ends were trimmed by 7 bases and 8 bases, with 11 bases remaining between them. Germline-derived CDR1 and CDR2 are DFQATT and SNEGSKA (reference sequence). This CDR3 is built from 10 residues. CDR3 nucleotides: TGCAGTGTCGCAGGGGTCGGCTACACCTTC. It translates to CSVAGVGYTF.

This chain connects TRBV28 to TRBJ2-5, with D hard to call. V was pared by 8 bases and J by 2 bases, with 21 bases between. The CDR3 is 16 residues long. Germline loops: CDR1 MDHEN, CDR2 SYDVKM. Here the CDR3 DNA reads TGTGCCAGCGGTCCCCAGGATGATGGAAGTCAAGAGACCCAGTACTTC. Residues: CASGPQDDGSQETQYF.

V usage is TRBV7-2 and J usage is TRBJ1-2; D unclear. V was cut by 7 bases and J by 4 bases, with 13 bases left in between. CDR1 and CDR2 (germline): SGHTA, FQGNSA. The length of the CDR3 is 13 residues. CDR3 sequence: CASIETTIYGYTF. CDR3 DNA sequence: TGTGCCAGCATCGAGACCACAATCTATGGCTACACCTTC.

V usage is TRBV4-1 and J usage is TRBJ2-7, with a possible D match to TRBD2 (6 bases). V was pared by 2 bases and J by 6 bases, with 11 bases between. Germline CDR1 MGHRA, CDR2 YSYEKL. CDR3 length equals 13 residues. The DNA of the CDR3 is TGCGCCAGCAGCCAACTGGAGGGAGCCGAGCAGTACTTC. Encoded protein: CASSQLEGAEQYF.

The J gene is TRBJ1-1, the V gene TRBV29-1; possibly TRBD1 for D (6 bases). Germline values: CDR1 SQVTM, CDR2 ANQGSEA. V lost 7 bases and J 3 bases, leaving 9 bases between the germline ends. The CDR3 runs to 11 residues. CDR3 amino acids: CSAGAYTEAFF. CDR3 bases: TGCAGCGCAGGGGCGTACACTGAAGCTTTCTTT.

The chain carries TRBV10-3 and TRBJ2-7; perhaps TRBD2 as D (7 bases). The CDR3 extends over 14 amino acids. The V end was cut by 6 bases, the J end by 3 bases, with 15 bases between. The V gene's germline CDR1 is ENHRY and CDR2 SYGVKD. CDR3 sequence (DNA): TGTGCCATCAGGGGGGGGCCCGGTGTCTACGAGCAGTACTTC. The encoded protein is CAIRGGPGVYEQYF.

The chain joins TRBV4-2 to TRBJ1-5; the D is unclear. Looked up from germline, CDR1 is LGHNA and CDR2 is YNFKEQ. This CDR3 has 15 residues. With 0 bases removed from V and 1 base from J, the gap between germline ends came to 7 bases. Here the CDR3 DNA reads TGTGCCAGCAGCCAAGAGGCGGCAAGCAATCAGCCCCAGCATTTT. It is translated as CASSQEAASNQPQHF.

The CDR3 here is CASRAPGLAGGHLDTQYF. The CDR3 bases are TGTGCCAGCAGAGCCCCGGGACTAGCGGGGGGGCATTTAGATACGCAGTATTTT. The V gene is TRBV7-2, the J gene TRBJ2-3; TRBD2 matches at 16 bases. Trimming at V came to 6 bases and at J to 5 bases, leaving 11 bases not matched to a gene. Germline-derived CDR1 and CDR2 are SGHTA and FQGNSA. The CDR3 runs to 18 residues. The variable domain in full, with the rest retrieved from reference TRBV7-2 and TRBJ2-3, is GAGVSQSPSNKVTEKGKDVELRCDPISGHTALYWYRQSLGQGLEFLIYFQGNSAPDKSGLPSDRFSAERTGGSVSTLTIQRTQQEDSAVYLCASRAPGLAGGHLDTQYFGPGTRLTVL.

This clonotype was counted between two and nine times. The V and J genes are TRBV10-3 and TRBJ2-1, with 10 bases identical to TRBD2. Trimming cost V 6 bases and J 0 bases; bases outside gene matches: 2. The CDR3 is 15 amino acids. Germline values: CDR1 ENHRY, CDR2 SYGVKD. CDR3 bases: TGTGCCATCAGCCCTAGCGGGGGCTCCTACAATGAGCAGTTCTTC. It encodes CAISPSGGSYNEQFF.

This clonotype has a handful of counts. This chain joins TRBV5-1 and TRBJ1-1; a possible D gene is TRBD1 (6 bases). The CDR3 consists of 15 residues. The V end lost 4 bases, the J end lost 6 bases, and 19 bases lay between the germline ends. CDR1 SGHRS and CDR2 YFSETQ come from the germline V gene. Here the CDR3 DNA reads TGCGCCAGCAGCCCCTGGCCAGGGGCAGGGGCTGAAGCTTTCTTT. This encodes CASSPWPGAGAEAFF.

V and J are TRBV5-1 and TRBJ2-7; D is perhaps TRBD2 (6 bases). This CDR3 region has 14 residues. The V end lost 5 bases, the J end lost 2 bases, and 14 bases lay between the germline ends. The germline CDR1 and CDR2 sequences are SGHRS and YFSETQ. The CDR3 spells CASSYRGITYEQYF. In DNA form, the CDR3 reads TGCGCCAGCAGTTATCGGGGGATTACCTACGAGCAGTACTTC.

The V call is TRBV12-5, the J call TRBJ2-1; possibly TRBD1 or TRBD2 for D (5 bases each). V shed 4 bases and J shed 9 bases, with 10 bases lying between them. The CDR3 length is 12 residues. Germline V gene lookup returns CDR1 LGHNT and CDR2 FRNRAP. Written as DNA, the CDR3 is TGTGCTAGTGGTTCCGATGGGGGTGAGCAGTTCTTC. Amino acids: CASGSDGGEQFF.

The V and J genes are TRBV28 and TRBJ2-7; 7 positions match TRBD1. Germline CDR1 is MDHEN and CDR2 is SYDVKM. CDR3 size: 16 residues. J was trimmed by 0 bases and V by 6 bases; bases with no gene match: 11. This CDR3 reads CASSVIPGQNSYEQYF. CDR3 coding DNA: TGTGCCAGCAGCGTTATCCCGGGACAGAACTCCTACGAGCAGTACTTC. Supplemented by reference TRBV28 and TRBJ2-7, the full variable domain reads DVKVTQSSRYLVKRTGEKVFLECVQDMDHENMFWYRQDPGLGLRLIYFSYDVKMKEKGDIPEGYSVSREKKERFSLILESASTNQTSMYLCASSVIPGQNSYEQYFGPGTRLTVT.